This T cell receptor (beta chain) emerged from a study of blood T cell repertoires in COVID-19. Looking at the study overall: The United States, Italy and Spain provided the acute and convalescent COVID-19 samples.

The germline V gene has CDR1 KGHSH and CDR2 LQKENI. V gave up 3 bases and J gave up 5 bases; unmatched junction bases: 3. This CDR3 comprises 15 residues. Original analysis: Cell counts per sample came from amplifying reference gene primers. TCRdb's table, derived via immunoSEQ multiplex PCR, lists solely in-frame clones and lacks some. Clonal size and the V and J genes are those of that table, whereas D and trimming came from the DNA. The sample holds 150,000 to 200,000 clones, approximately 90% seen once. Specimen: peripheral blood. The TCR comes from a human donor in a cohort sampled during active COVID-19. The genes are TRBV18 and TRBJ1-6, with 8 nucleotides matching TRBD1. The CDR3 here is CASSPGQGDNSPLHF. The CDR3, as DNA: TGTGCCAGCTCACCCGGACAGGGCGATAATTCACCCCTCCACTTT.